Here is one T cell receptor beta chain with its context. These data come from a study of T cell changes during pregnancy in multiple sclerosis. Germline V gene sequence: CDR1 KGHSH, CDR2 LQKENI. V trimming: 7 bases; J trimming: 2 bases; junction bases outside the gene matches: 18. The CDR3 runs 18 residues. The method was immunoSEQ multiplex PCR; TCRdb's version includes in-frame clones alone and lacks a portion of them. The sample carries over 85,000 clones, under 95% recorded once. The source of this sequence is a female donor in good health, enrolled as a control in a pregnancy study. This specimen consisted of peripheral blood, obtained in the first trimester of pregnancy. The V and J genes are TRBV18 and TRBJ1-2; 8 bases are shared with TRBD1. CDR3 sequence reads: CASFRGGGNRDRNYGYTF. CDR3 bases: TGTGCCAGCTTTCGCGGGGGAGGAAACCGGGACAGGAACTATGGCTACACCTTC.